This T cell receptor (beta chain) was profiled in a study of blood T cell repertoires in COVID-19. Study as a whole: T cells, B-cell-depleted T cells, or PBMCs supplied cDNA or gDNA.

The ends were cut back, 3 bases at V and 4 bases at J, with 19 bases in the middle. Germline CDR1 and CDR2: LGHDT and YNNKEL (reference sequence). The CDR3 contains 18 residues. Libraries were prepared by immunoSEQ multiplex PCR; TCRdb keeps only in-frame clonotypes and omits some of them. The repertoire holds 90,000 to 120,000 clones, around 89% seen once, with 32% in the top ten. The sequence was collected from an elderly woman with acute or convalescent COVID-19. The source material was peripheral blood. The rearrangement joins TRBV3-1 (or the pseudogene TRBV3-2) to TRBJ2-6, with D possibly being TRBD1 (6 bases). The CDR3 sequence: CASSQVMFGGPGANVLTF. CDR3 nucleotides: TGTGCCAGCAGCCAGGTTATGTTTGGGGGCCCGGGGGCCAACGTCCTGACTTTC.